These T cell receptor beta chains were read from a single sample in a study of cytomegalovirus exposure and HLA in healthy donors. The protocol was immunoSEQ multiplex PCR, while the TCRdb copy is restricted to in-frame clones and leaves out a portion. The sample lists roughly 100,000 clones; about 15% were seen once. Sequencing input: PBMCs. The origin of the receptors is a female donor in good health and CMV-seronegative. CDR3s include the opening cysteine and the closing phenylalanine or tryptophan. The D gene is left open where the match is weak. Clone size is shown for a subset of rows, as once, few, many or a class of expanded clone.

d_gene	v_gene	abundance	j_gene	CDR3aa	CDR3nt
TRBD1	TRBV27	few	TRBJ2-7	CASRAGTDYEQYF	TGTGCCAGCAGGGCCGGGACAGACTACGAGCAGTACTTC
TRBD1	TRBV9	NA	TRBJ1-2	CASSAGQGALNYGYTF	TGTGCCAGCAGCGCGGGGCAGGGGGCTCTGAACTATGGCTACACCTTC
NA	TRBV10-1	NA	TRBJ2-7	CASSESRGHLYEQYF	TGCGCCAGCAGCGAGAGTCGGGGACACCTCTACGAGCAGTACTTC
TRBD1	TRBV4-1	few	TRBJ1-2	CASSQNPAGGGGYTF	TGCGCCAGCAGCCAAAACCCTGCAGGGGGTGGTGGCTACACCTTC
NA	TRBV7-9	few	TRBJ1-2	CASSLDPLSGGYTF	TGTGCCAGCAGCTTAGACCCCCTGTCAGGTGGCTACACCTTC
NA	TRBV7-6	NA	TRBJ2-3	CASSLLTRIDTQYF	TGTGCCAGCAGCTTACTCACTAGAATAGATACGCAGTATTTT
TRBD1	TRBV5-1	few	TRBJ2-7	CASSLAGTGVEQYF	TGCGCCAGCAGCTTGGCCGGGACAGGGGTCGAGCAGTACTTC
TRBD1	TRBV28	few	TRBJ2-7	CASSLWGTGIYEQYF	TGTGCCAGCAGTTTATGGGGGACAGGGATCTACGAGCAGTACTTC
TRBD2	TRBV28	few	TRBJ2-1	CASSGTSASSYNEQFF	TGTGCCAGCAGCGGGACTAGCGCGAGCTCCTACAATGAGCAGTTCTTC
TRBD1	TRBV27	few	TRBJ1-1	CASSLNRGTTEAFF	TGTGCCAGCAGTCTTAACAGGGGAACCACTGAAGCTTTCTTT
NA	TRBV5-1	few	TRBJ1-1	CASSYPGQEAFF	TGCGCCAGCAGCTACCCGGGACAAGAAGCTTTCTTT
NA	TRBV7-6	few	TRBJ1-4	CASSYGRGISEKLFF	TGTGCCAGCAGCTACGGAAGGGGGATTTCCGAAAAACTGTTTTTT
TRBD1	TRBV4-3	NA	TRBJ1-5	CASSQDVTGGDQHSNQPQHF	TGCGCCAGCAGCCAAGATGTGACAGGGGGCGACCAACATAGCAATCAGCCCCAGCATTTT
TRBD2	TRBV19	NA	TRBJ2-5	CASSISGSGKTQYF	TGTGCCAGTAGTATTAGCGGGTCAGGAAAGACCCAGTACTTC
NA	TRBV7-9	NA	TRBJ2-5	CASSLGGGTGETQYF	TGTGCCAGCAGCTTAGGAGGGGGAACCGGAGAGACCCAGTACTTC
NA	TRBV10-2	NA	TRBJ2-3	CASSESPSSGTDTQYF	TGCGCCAGCAGTGAGTCTCCGTCTAGCGGCACAGATACGCAGTATTTT